The 2 T cell receptor beta chains in this list originate from one sample, sequenced in a study of blood T cell repertoires in COVID-19. TCRdb's table, derived via immunoSEQ multiplex PCR, lists solely in-frame clones and lacks some. The table includes over 200,000 clones, approximately 88% detected once. Sequenced input: PBMCs or T cells enriched from blood (not recorded which). The receptor source for this set is a woman in her thirties or forties with acute COVID-19.

The rearrangement uses TRBV29-1 and TRBJ2-4; the match to TRBD2 covers 12 bases. V shed 5 bases and J 6 bases; nucleotides not matched to a gene: 2. This CDR3 has 13 residues. The germline V gene has CDR1 SQVTM and CDR2 ANQGSEA. The CDR3 protein is CSVTTSGGNIQYF. CDR3 DNA sequence: TGCAGCGTTACGACTAGCGGGGGAAACATTCAGTACTTC.

In its sample, this clone was seen once. The gene calls are TRBV11-2 and TRBJ2-6; maybe TRBD2 (5 bases). The V end was cut by 2 bases, the J end by 0 bases, with 11 bases between. The germline V gene encodes CDR1 SGHAT and CDR2 FQNNGV. The CDR3 contains 17 residues. CDR3 loop: CASSLRGSDSGANVLTF. The CDR3 region has the DNA TGTGCCAGCAGCTTACGGGGATCTGACTCTGGGGCCAACGTCCTGACTTTC.